This entry is about one TCR beta chain. This sample stems from a study of blood T cell repertoires in COVID-19. Study background: Researchers got acute and convalescent COVID-19 samples from the United States, Italy and Spain. From T cells, B-cell-depleted T cells, or PBMCs came the material, which was cDNA or gDNA.

In the original processing: Counts of nucleated cells, estimated from reference gene primer amplification, were obtained. Profiling relied on immunoSEQ multiplex PCR, and the TCRdb table lists in-frame clones only, not all of them. V and J calls and clone size are as listed in that table; D and trimming were resolved from the DNA. The sample has 45,000 to 65,000 clones, 91% seen once. The V gene lost 3 bases and the J gene lost 4 bases, with 9 bases spanning the gap. Germline V lookup: CDR1 MNHNS, CDR2 SASEGT. The CDR3 extends over 13 amino acids. This rearrangement joins TRBV6-1 to TRBJ1-2; D is possibly TRBD1 (5 bases). The sequence was obtained from a human donor in a cohort sampled during active COVID-19. Sequencing was done on a sample of peripheral blood. In DNA, the CDR3 is TGTGCCAGCAGTGACCCAGGGCCCTATGGCTACACCTTC. It yields the protein CASSDPGPYGYTF.